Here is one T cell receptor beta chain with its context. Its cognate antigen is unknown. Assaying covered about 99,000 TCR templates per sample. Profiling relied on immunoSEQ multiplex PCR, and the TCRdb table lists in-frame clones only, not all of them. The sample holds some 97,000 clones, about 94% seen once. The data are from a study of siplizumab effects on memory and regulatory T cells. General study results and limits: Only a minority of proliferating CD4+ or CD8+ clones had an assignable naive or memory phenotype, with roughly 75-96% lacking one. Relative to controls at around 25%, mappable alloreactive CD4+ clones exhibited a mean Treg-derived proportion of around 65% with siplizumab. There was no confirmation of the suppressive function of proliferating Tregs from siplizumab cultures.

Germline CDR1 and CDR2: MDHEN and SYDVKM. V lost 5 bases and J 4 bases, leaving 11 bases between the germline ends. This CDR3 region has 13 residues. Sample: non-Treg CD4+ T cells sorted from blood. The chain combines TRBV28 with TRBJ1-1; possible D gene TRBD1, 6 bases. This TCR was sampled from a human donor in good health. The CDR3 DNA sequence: TGTGCCAGCAGTCCAACAGGGTTCACTGAAGCTTTCTTT. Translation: CASSPTGFTEAFF. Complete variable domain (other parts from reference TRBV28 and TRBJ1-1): DVKVTQSSRYLVKRTGEKVFLECVQDMDHENMFWYRQDPGLGLRLIYFSYDVKMKEKGDIPEGYSVSREKKERFSLILESASTNQTSMYLCASSPTGFTEAFFGQGTRLTVV.